Shown below are 30 T cell receptor beta chains from a single sample sequenced in a study of post-analysis software for immune sequencing data. Study outcomes and limitations: Among five TRBV segments more frequent in patients than controls were TRBV5-6, TRBV5-1 and TRBV20-1.

These receptors' antigens are unknown. Each TCR beta cDNA library carried unique molecular identifiers. TCRdb redid the calling of the PCR reads with MiXCR, one entry per CDR3 protein. The table includes hundreds of thousands of distinct CDR3 sequences, about 27% detected once. Sequenced: blood. These receptors were obtained from a girl aged 5-17 years with multiple sclerosis.

J is TRBJ1-1 and V is TRBV29-1, with D unresolved. The ends were cut back, 5 bases at V and 4 bases at J, with 11 bases in the middle. Looked up from germline, CDR1 is SQVTM and CDR2 is ANQGSEA. There are 12 residues in the CDR3. The CDR3 bases are TGCAGCGTTTACGTCATTGGCACTGAAGCTTTCTTT. Its translation is CSVYVIGTEAFF.

Regarding this clonotype: One base away lies a much larger clone, so this may be a sequencing read error. This chain connects TRBV5-1 to TRBJ2-1; 10 positions match TRBD2. Germline assignment: CDR1 SGHRS and CDR2 YFSETQ. The CDR3 sequence is 13 residues long. V lost 5 bases and J lost 6; bases outside the gene matches: 2. This chain's CDR3 is CASRSSGGNEQFF. The CDR3 nucleotides read TGCGCCAGCAGGTCTAGCGGGGGCAATGAGCAGTTCTTC.

The table lists this clonotype with a few counts. The chain employs TRBV29-1 and TRBJ2-1; 7 bases line up with TRBD2. The CDR3 is 14 residues long. J gave up 4 bases and V 7 bases, and 10 bases lay outside the gene matches. Germline loops: CDR1 SQVTM, CDR2 ANQGSEA. The CDR3 loop reads CSAGREGLYNEQFF. In DNA form, the CDR3 reads TGCAGCGCAGGGAGGGAGGGCCTTTACAATGAGCAGTTCTTC.

This clonotype was counted between two and nine times. CDR3 in DNA: TGCGCCAGCAGCCAATGGGGGATAGGGGGAAGCTCCTATAATTCACCCCTCCACTTT. Translated: CASSQWGIGGSSYNSPLHF. The genes are TRBV4-1 and TRBJ1-6; the D gene is possibly TRBD1 (6 bases). Germline lookup yields CDR1 MGHRA and CDR2 YSYEKL. Trimming took 2 bases from V and 0 from J, leaving 17 bases between them. This CDR3 contains 19 residues.

The table lists this clonotype with a few counts. This rearrangement joins TRBV6-5 to TRBJ1-1; weak D call: TRBD1 (6 bases). This CDR3 is 15 amino acids long. Trimming removed 0 bases from V and 4 bases from J, with 12 bases in between. Germline-derived CDR1 and CDR2 are MNHEY and SVGAGI. The CDR3 is CASSYSPSGATEAFF. The CDR3 DNA reads as TGTGCCAGCAGTTACTCGCCCTCAGGGGCCACTGAAGCTTTCTTT.

V and J are TRBV29-1 and TRBJ2-7, with a weak D call TRBD1 (6 bases). CDR3 length equals 12 residues. Germline lookup yields CDR1 SQVTM and CDR2 ANQGSEA. The germline V and J ends were trimmed by 3 bases and 3 bases, with 9 bases remaining between them. The CDR3 here is CSVEAGVYEQYF. CDR3 nucleotide sequence: TGCAGCGTTGAGGCAGGGGTCTACGAGCAGTACTTC.

In this sample, this clonotype turned up once. J is TRBJ2-7 and V is TRBV28; tentative D call: TRBD2 (5 bases). CDR1 and CDR2 from the germline V gene are MDHEN and SYDVKM. V was shortened by 6 bases and J by 6 bases, with 12 bases between the two germline ends. The CDR3 covers 12 residues. The CDR3 loop reads CASRSQAGEQYF. CDR3 bases: TGTGCCAGCAGAAGCCAGGCGGGCGAGCAGTACTTC. Full variable domain (rest looked up from reference TRBV28 and TRBJ2-7): DVKVTQSSRYLVKRTGEKVFLECVQDMDHENMFWYRQDPGLGLRLIYFSYDVKMKEKGDIPEGYSVSREKKERFSLILESASTNQTSMYLCASRSQAGEQYFGPGTRLTVT.

The chain carries TRBV5-1 and TRBJ1-5; perhaps TRBD1 as D (5 bases). The germline V and J ends were trimmed by 0 bases and 5 bases, with 9 bases remaining between them. CDR1 and CDR2 (germline): SGHRS, YFSETQ. CDR3 length equals 14 residues. The CDR3 DNA sequence: TGCGCCAGCAGCTTGGAGGGGTGGGATCAGCCCCAGCATTTT. Translated, it gives CASSLEGWDQPQHF.

The chain couples TRBV13 to TRBJ1-4; 8 bases fit TRBD1. Germline lookup yields CDR1 PRHDT and CDR2 FYEKMQ (reference sequence). The length of the CDR3 is 14 residues. Trimming at V came to 5 bases and at J to 5 bases, leaving 4 bases not matched to a gene. CDR3 region: CASSPWTGNEKLFF. CDR3 bases: TGTGCCAGCAGCCCCTGGACAGGGAATGAAAAACTGTTTTTT.

Ten or more counts support this clonotype. This rearrangement joins TRBV5-1 to TRBJ2-1; a possible D gene is TRBD2 (5 bases). V shed 5 bases and J shed 6 bases, with 12 bases lying between them. The germline V gene has CDR1 SGHRS and CDR2 YFSETQ. This CDR3 is built from 13 residues. CDR3 nucleotide sequence: TGCGCCAGCAGTTTCGGACTGCTCAATGAGCAGTTCTTC. Translating gives CASSFGLLNEQFF.

This sequence joins TRBV20-1 and TRBJ2-6; D assignment may be TRBD1 or TRBD2 (5 bases each). Trimming shortened V by 1 base and J by 4 bases, and 14 bases separated the two germline ends. This CDR3 comprises 16 residues. Germline values: CDR1 DFQATT, CDR2 SNEGSKA (reference sequence). CDR3 residues: CSARGLRGSGANVLTF. The CDR3 nucleotides read TGCAGTGCTAGAGGGTTGAGGGGCTCCGGGGCCAACGTCCTGACTTTC.

V is TRBV7-9 and J is TRBJ2-7, with D perhaps given as TRBD1 or TRBD2 (5 bases each). The length of the CDR3 is 16 residues. CDR1 and CDR2 (germline): SEHNR, FQNEAQ (reference sequence). Trimming took off 5 bases at V and 3 bases at J, with 20 bases between the two ends. The CDR3 coding sequence is TGTGCCAGCAGCCCAAGCCCGGACCGGGACGACTACGAGCAGTACTTC. Its translation: CASSPSPDRDDYEQYF. The whole variable domain, filled in from reference TRBV7-9 and TRBJ2-7, reads DTGVSQNPRHKITKRGQNVTFRCDPISEHNRLYWYRQTLGQGPEFLTYFQNEAQLEKSRLLSDRFSAERPKGSFSTLEIQRTEQGDSAMYLCASSPSPDRDDYEQYFGPGTRLTVT.

The chain couples TRBV2 to TRBJ1-4; D possibly corresponds to TRBD1 (5 bases). CDR3 length: 14 residues. V was trimmed by 10 bases and J by 9 bases, leaving 21 bases between them. Germline CDR1 SNHLY, CDR2 FYNNEI. The DNA of the CDR3 is TGTGCCACCCGTAAAGATGGGGGGGTCAAAAAACTGTTTTTT. It yields the protein CATRKDGGVKKLFF.

This chain links TRBV20-1 with TRBJ1-1, with 7 bases lining up with TRBD1. V lost 6 bases and J lost 9; bases outside the gene matches: 7. Germline V gene data show CDR1 as DFQATT and CDR2 as SNEGSKA (reference sequence). This CDR3 region has 11 residues. The CDR3 region has the DNA TGCAGTGCCCCGACAGGGACGAAAGCTTTCTTT. It yields the protein CSAPTGTKAFF.

Only a few counts were recorded for this clonotype. The J gene is TRBJ1-4, the V gene TRBV20-1, with D perhaps matching TRBD1 (5 bases). The CDR3 is 14 residues long. CDR1 is DFQATT, CDR2 SNEGSKA, per germline (reference sequence). Trimming shortened V by 4 bases and J by 0 bases, and 9 bases separated the two germline ends. This chain's CDR3 is CSATEGPTNEKLFF. Written as DNA, the CDR3 is TGCAGTGCTACCGAGGGGCCAACTAATGAAAAACTGTTTTTT.

This clonotype was counted between two and nine times. The DNA of the CDR3 is TGCAGTGCTAGATCGGGCCCCAATAACTATGGCTACACCTTC. This gives the protein CSARSGPNNYGYTF. V gene TRBV20-1 combines with J gene TRBJ1-2; D ambiguous. V was shortened by 2 bases and J by 1 base, with 11 bases between the two germline ends. Looked up from germline, CDR1 is DFQATT and CDR2 is SNEGSKA (reference sequence). The CDR3 spans 14 residues.

The gene calls are TRBV7-8 and TRBJ2-7, with D possibly being TRBD2 (6 bases). V lost 2 bases to trimming and J lost 6 bases, with 20 bases between them. The CDR3 is 16 residues long. CDR1 is SGHVS, CDR2 FQNEAQ, per germline. The CDR3 loop reads CASSLKRLATFGEQYF. The CDR3 coding sequence is TGTGCCAGCAGCTTAAAGCGCCTAGCGACTTTCGGCGAGCAGTACTTC. Variable domain in full (rest from reference TRBV7-8 and TRBJ2-7): GAGVSQSPRYKVAKRGQDVALRCDPISGHVSLFWYQQALGQGPEFLTYFQNEAQLDKSGLPSDRFFAERPEGSVSTLKIQRTQQEDSAVYLCASSLKRLATFGEQYFGPGTRLTVT.

The CDR3 loop is CASSKALQGQNEKLFF. The CDR3 bases are TGTGCCAGCAGCAAAGCGTTACAGGGCCAAAATGAAAAACTGTTTTTT. This chain joins TRBV21-1 and TRBJ1-4; the DNA was not compared with TRBD1, the D call given in the table. TRBV21-1 is a known pseudogene. The CDR3 has 16 amino acids.

On this clonotype: At one end the junction does not follow the germline gene, possibly because of a read error. The rearrangement uses TRBV12-3 or TRBV12-4 and TRBJ2-3; TRBD1 matches at 7 bases. The CDR3 runs 13 residues. CDR3 residues: CASSPTGADTEYF. In DNA form, the CDR3 reads TGTGCCAGCAGTCCAACAGGGGCAGATACGGAGTATTTT.

The chain has TRBV24-1 and TRBJ2-3; 8 bases align to TRBD2. V gave up 5 bases and J gave up 4 bases; unmatched junction bases: 7. CDR1 is KGHDR and CDR2 is SFDVKD in the germline V gene. The CDR3 has 15 residues. CDR3 sequence (DNA): TGTGCCACCAGTGGAGCGCGGGGGGCACCAGATACGCAGTATTTT. It translates to CATSGARGAPDTQYF.

About this clonotype: A much more abundant neighbour one base away suggests this may be a read error. The rearrangement uses TRBV29-1 and TRBJ2-7; D gene uncertain. The CDR3 is made up of 13 amino acids. Germline CDR1 and CDR2: SQVTM and ANQGSEA. V was clipped by 3 bases and J by 0 bases, with 9 bases between them. This CDR3 reads CSVEMESSYEQYF. The CDR3 coding sequence is TGCAGCGTTGAGATGGAAAGCTCCTACGAGCAGTACTTC.

As to this clonotype: This may arise from a read error, as a much more abundant clone is one base away. The chain employs TRBV29-1 and TRBJ2-4, with 8 bases fitting TRBD2. After removal of 3 bases from V and 13 bases from J, the junction contained 11 bases not matched to a gene. The germline CDR1 and CDR2 sequences are SQVTM and ANQGSEA. The CDR3 length is 13 residues. The CDR3 DNA reads as TGCAGCGTTGACGCACTAGCGGTGGAGCCCCAGTACTTC. Translation: CSVDALAVEPQYF.

The rearrangement joins TRBV29-1 to TRBJ1-2; D not certain. CDR3 length equals 13 residues. The V and J ends lost 0 bases and 5 bases respectively, with 10 bases between them. The germline V gene encodes CDR1 SQVTM and CDR2 ANQGSEA. The CDR3 DNA is TGCAGCGTTGAAGAGGCCGGATTATATGGCTACACCTTC. This encodes CSVEEAGLYGYTF.

This clonotype has only a few counts. The genes are TRBV29-1 and TRBJ2-6, with D tentatively TRBD2 (5 bases). Germline-derived CDR1 and CDR2 are SQVTM and ANQGSEA. The length of the CDR3 is 13 residues. Trimming took 4 bases from V and 3 from J, leaving 7 bases between them. The CDR3 spells CSVVEGGANVLTF. The CDR3 coding sequence is TGCAGCGTTGTCGAGGGTGGGGCCAACGTCCTGACTTTC.

This clonotype has more than one count but fewer than ten. The rearrangement joins TRBV7-2 to TRBJ2-3; possible D gene TRBD1, 6 bases. With 1 base removed from V and 2 bases from J, the gap between germline ends came to 10 bases. Germline loops: CDR1 SGHTA, CDR2 FQGNSA. The CDR3 has 15 amino acids. The chain's CDR3 is CASSLGGQNTDTQYF. DNA of the CDR3: TGTGCCAGCAGCTTAGGAGGACAGAACACAGATACGCAGTATTTT. The full variable domain, rest sourced from reference TRBV7-2 and TRBJ2-3, is GAGVSQSPSNKVTEKGKDVELRCDPISGHTALYWYRQSLGQGLEFLIYFQGNSAPDKSGLPSDRFSAERTGGSVSTLTIQRTQQEDSAVYLCASSLGGQNTDTQYFGPGTRLTVL.

The rearrangement uses TRBV14 and TRBJ1-1; 7 nucleotides agree with TRBD1. CDR3 size: 16 residues. Germline values: CDR1 SGHDN, CDR2 FVKESK. Germline trimming cut 4 bases from V and 0 bases from J; bases unmatched to any gene: 8. The CDR3 loop is CASSPWTGLMNTEAFF. CDR3 coding DNA: TGTGCCAGCAGCCCATGGACAGGCCTCATGAACACTGAAGCTTTCTTT.

The chain links TRBV7-9 to TRBJ2-3, with TRBD2 matching 7 bases. Losses at the gene ends were 1 base for V and 1 base for J; bases not matched to a gene: 8. CDR3 size: 17 residues. Germline V CDR1 and CDR2: SEHNR, FQNEAQ (reference sequence). In DNA, the CDR3 is TGTGCCAGCAGCTTAGGGCAAGCGGGATCCCGCACAGATACGCAGTATTTT. Amino acids: CASSLGQAGSRTDTQYF.

This chain connects TRBV4-2 to TRBJ2-5, with a possible D match to TRBD2 (6 bases). Germline assignment: CDR1 LGHNA and CDR2 YNFKEQ. The CDR3 is 15 amino acids. The V gene lost 4 bases and the J gene lost 1 base, with 13 bases spanning the gap. CDR3: CASSPSVSGQETQYF. In nucleotides, the CDR3 is TGTGCCAGCAGCCCTAGCGTTAGCGGCCAAGAGACCCAGTACTTC.

This clonotype was seen more than once but under ten times. The gene calls are TRBV28 and TRBJ1-6, with D unclear. The CDR3 consists of 14 residues. V was cut by 1 base and J by 7 bases, with 8 bases left in between. Germline V lookup: CDR1 MDHEN, CDR2 SYDVKM. The CDR3 spells CASSLSKLNSPLHF. The CDR3 nucleotides are TGTGCCAGCAGTTTATCTAAGCTGAATTCACCCCTCCACTTT.

The gene calls are TRBV2 and TRBJ2-7; D call uncertain. This CDR3 contains 13 residues. Germline CDR1 SNHLY, CDR2 FYNNEI. V was cut by 7 bases and J by 0 bases, with 10 bases left in between. CDR3 in DNA: TGTGCCAGCACTGAGGCAGACTCCTACGAGCAGTACTTC. It codes for CASTEADSYEQYF.